The sequence of this TCR beta chain was determined in a study of OX40 agonist ivuxolimab in advanced cancers. Here immunoSEQ multiplex PCR was the method, and the copy in TCRdb shows in-frame clones only, minus some. The table lists about 80,000 clones, just over 85% of them singletons. As regards this clone: The antigen remains unidentified.

Study observations and caveats: The 0.1-3.0 mg/kg partial responders had among the lowest clonal expansion. Some patients without response likewise showed low normalized clonal expansion.

Looked up from germline, CDR1 is MNHEY and CDR2 is SVGAGI. The trim removed 6 bases at V and 5 bases at J, leaving 4 bases unmatched. CDR3 size: 13 residues. The sample consisted of CD4+ or CD8+ T cells sorted from blood, taken in a trial of the OX40 agonist ivuxolimab. This TCR was sampled from an adult with an advanced solid tumor such as melanoma, head and neck, liver or kidney cancer. This chain connects TRBV6-5 to TRBJ1-5; 7 positions agree with TRBD1. CDR3: CASRTGRDQPQHF. CDR3 nucleotides: TGTGCCAGCAGGACAGGGCGAGATCAGCCCCAGCATTTT.